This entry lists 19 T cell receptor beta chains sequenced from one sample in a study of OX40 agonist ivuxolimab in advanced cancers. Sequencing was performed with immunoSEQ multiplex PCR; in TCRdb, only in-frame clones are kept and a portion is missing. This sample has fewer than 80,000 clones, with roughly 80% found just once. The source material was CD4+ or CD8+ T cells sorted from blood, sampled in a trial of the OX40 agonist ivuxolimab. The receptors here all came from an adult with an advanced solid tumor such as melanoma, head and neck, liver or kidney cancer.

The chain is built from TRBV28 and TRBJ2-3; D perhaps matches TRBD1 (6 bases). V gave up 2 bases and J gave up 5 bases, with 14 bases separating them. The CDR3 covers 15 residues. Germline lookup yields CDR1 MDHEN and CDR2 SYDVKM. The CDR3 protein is CASSLGGPRGDTQYF. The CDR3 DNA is TGTGCCAGCAGTTTAGGGGGACCCAGGGGAGATACGCAGTATTTT.

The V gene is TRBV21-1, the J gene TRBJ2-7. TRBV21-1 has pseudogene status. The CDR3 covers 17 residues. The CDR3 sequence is CASSKVHTDGNLYEQYF. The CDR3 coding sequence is TGTGCCAGCAGCAAAGTTCACACTGACGGCAACCTCTACGAGCAGTACTTC.

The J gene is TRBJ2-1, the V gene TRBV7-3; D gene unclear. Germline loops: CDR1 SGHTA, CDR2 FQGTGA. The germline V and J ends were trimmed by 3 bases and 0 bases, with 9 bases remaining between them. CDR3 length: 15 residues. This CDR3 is CASSFIRSSYNEQFF. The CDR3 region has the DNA TGTGCCAGCAGCTTCATCAGGAGCTCCTACAATGAGCAGTTCTTC.

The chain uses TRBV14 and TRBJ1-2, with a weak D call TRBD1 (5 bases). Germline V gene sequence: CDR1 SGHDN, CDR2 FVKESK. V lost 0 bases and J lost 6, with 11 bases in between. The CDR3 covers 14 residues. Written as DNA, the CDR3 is TGTGCCAGCAGCCAAGAAAACAGGCGCGATGGCTACACCTTC. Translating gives CASSQENRRDGYTF.

Written as DNA, the CDR3 is TGCGCCAGCAGCCCCTCCGGGTCGTACACAGATACGCAGTATTTT. This codes for CASSPSGSYTDTQYF. The J gene is TRBJ2-3, the V gene TRBV5-1; D gene unclear. From germline, CDR1 is SGHRS and CDR2 YFSETQ. The CDR3 has 15 residues. V lost 4 bases and J lost 2, with 14 bases in between.

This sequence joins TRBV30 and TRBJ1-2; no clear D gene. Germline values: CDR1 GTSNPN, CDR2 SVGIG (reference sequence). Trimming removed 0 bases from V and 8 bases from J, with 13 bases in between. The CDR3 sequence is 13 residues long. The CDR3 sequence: CAWSVSGNQGYTF. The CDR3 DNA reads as TGTGCCTGGAGTGTAAGTGGGAATCAAGGCTACACCTTC.

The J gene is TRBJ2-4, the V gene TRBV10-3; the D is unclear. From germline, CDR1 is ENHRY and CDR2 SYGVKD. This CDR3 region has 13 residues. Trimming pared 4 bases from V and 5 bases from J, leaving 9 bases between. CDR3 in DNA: TGTGCCATCAGTGGCTTGTCTCAAAACATTCAGTACTTC. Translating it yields CAISGLSQNIQYF.

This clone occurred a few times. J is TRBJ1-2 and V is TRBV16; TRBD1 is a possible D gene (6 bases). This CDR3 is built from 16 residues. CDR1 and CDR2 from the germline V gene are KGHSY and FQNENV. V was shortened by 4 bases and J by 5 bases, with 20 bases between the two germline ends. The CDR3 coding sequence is TGTGCCAGCAGCCCGGATATGTCAGGGGTGAGGTATGGCTACACCTTC. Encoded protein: CASSPDMSGVRYGYTF.

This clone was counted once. CDR3 sequence reads: CASSQRDITYEQYF. CDR3 bases: TGTGCCAGCTCACAAAGGGACATTACCTACGAGCAGTACTTC. The rearrangement links TRBV18 to TRBJ2-7, with a weak D call TRBD1 (6 bases). CDR3 length: 14 residues. The V end was cut by 4 bases, the J end by 2 bases, with 12 bases between. Germline V CDR1 and CDR2: KGHSH, LQKENI. Full variable domain (remainder filled in from reference TRBV18 and TRBJ2-7): NAGVMQNPRHLVRRRGQEARLRCSPMKGHSHVYWYRQLPEEGLKFMVYLQKENIIDESGMPKERFSAEFPKEGPSILRIQQVVRGDSAAYFCASSQRDITYEQYFGPGTRLTVT.

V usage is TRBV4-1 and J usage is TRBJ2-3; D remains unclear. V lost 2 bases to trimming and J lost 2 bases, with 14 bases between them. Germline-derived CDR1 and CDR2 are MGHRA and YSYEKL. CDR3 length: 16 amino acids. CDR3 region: CASSQQDLFITDTQYF. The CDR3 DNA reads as TGCGCCAGCAGCCAACAAGACCTCTTTATCACAGATACGCAGTATTTT.

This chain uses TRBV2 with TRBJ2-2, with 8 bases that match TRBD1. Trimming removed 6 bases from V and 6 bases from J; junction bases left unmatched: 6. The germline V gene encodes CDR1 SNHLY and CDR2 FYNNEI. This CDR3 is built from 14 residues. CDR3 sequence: CASRPTGEAGELFF. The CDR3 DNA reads TGTGCCAGCAGGCCGACAGGGGAGGCCGGGGAGCTGTTTTTT.

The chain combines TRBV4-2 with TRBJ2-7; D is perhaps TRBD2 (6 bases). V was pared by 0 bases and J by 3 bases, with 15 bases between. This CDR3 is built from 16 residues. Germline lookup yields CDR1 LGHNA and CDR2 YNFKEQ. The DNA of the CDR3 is TGTGCCAGCAGCCAAGATATGGAGGGGCTATACTACGAGCAGTACTTC. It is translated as CASSQDMEGLYYEQYF.

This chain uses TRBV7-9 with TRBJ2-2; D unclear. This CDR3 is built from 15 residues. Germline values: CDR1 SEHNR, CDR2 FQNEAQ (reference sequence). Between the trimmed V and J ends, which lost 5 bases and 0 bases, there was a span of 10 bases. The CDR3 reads CASSNPRTNTGELFF. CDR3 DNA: TGTGCCAGCAGCAACCCTAGAACGAACACCGGGGAGCTGTTTTTT.

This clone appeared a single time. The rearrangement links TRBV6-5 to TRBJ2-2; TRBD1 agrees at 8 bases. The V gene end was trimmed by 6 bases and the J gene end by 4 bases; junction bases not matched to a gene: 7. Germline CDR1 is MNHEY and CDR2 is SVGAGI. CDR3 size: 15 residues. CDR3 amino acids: CASRIQGVSTGELFF. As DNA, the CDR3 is TGTGCCAGCAGGATACAGGGGGTGAGCACCGGGGAGCTGTTTTTT.

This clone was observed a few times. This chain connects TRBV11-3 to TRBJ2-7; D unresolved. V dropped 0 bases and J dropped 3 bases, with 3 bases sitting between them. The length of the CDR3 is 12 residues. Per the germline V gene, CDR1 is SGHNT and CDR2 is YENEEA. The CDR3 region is CASSLDSYEQYF. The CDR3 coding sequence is TGTGCCAGCAGCTTAGACAGCTACGAGCAGTACTTC.

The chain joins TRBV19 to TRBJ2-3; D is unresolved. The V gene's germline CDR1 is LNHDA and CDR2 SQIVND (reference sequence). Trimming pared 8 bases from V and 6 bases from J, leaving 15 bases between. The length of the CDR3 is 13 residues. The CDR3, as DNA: TGTGCCAGTTCAGAACGGGCGACTGATACGCAGTATTTT. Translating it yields CASSERATDTQYF.

CDR3 in DNA: TGTGCCAGCAGCCTCCAGGGGACCGGAACAGGCACAGATACGCAGTATTTT. Protein: CASSLQGTGTGTDTQYF. The J gene is TRBJ2-3, the V gene TRBV11-3; perhaps TRBD1 as D (6 bases). The CDR3 contains 17 residues. Germline V gives CDR1 SGHNT, CDR2 YENEEA. The V end was cut by 5 bases, the J end by 1 base, with 19 bases between.

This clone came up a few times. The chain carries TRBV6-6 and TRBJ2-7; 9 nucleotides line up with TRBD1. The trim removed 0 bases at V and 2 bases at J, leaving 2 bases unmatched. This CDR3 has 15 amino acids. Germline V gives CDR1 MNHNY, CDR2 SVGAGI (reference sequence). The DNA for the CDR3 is TGTGCCAGCAGTTACTCGGGACAGGGTCCCTACGAGCAGTACTTC. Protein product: CASSYSGQGPYEQYF.

CDR3 DNA: TGTGCCAGCAGCTTAGGAGGGACAGGGAATGAAAAACTGTTTTTT. Translation: CASSLGGTGNEKLFF. V usage is TRBV7-3 and J usage is TRBJ1-4, with 9 bases identical to TRBD1. The junction had 3 bases not matched to a gene; V was cut back by 2 bases and J by 5 bases. Germline CDR1 is SGHTA and CDR2 is FQGTGA. This CDR3 contains 15 residues.